Below are 3 T cell receptor beta chains sequenced from a single sample in a study of blood T cell repertoires in COVID-19 (dated by TCRdb to about 2020). The library was made by the immunoSEQ multiplex PCR assay. The table comes from immuneACCESS by way of TCRdb, which keeps in-frame sequences with V and J called. Part of the clones is missing from these tables; in studies checked, under half for an unresolved V gene and the rest for unknown reasons. The sample table lists fewer than 600,000 clones, approximately 89% of them with a count of one. The ten largest make up around 0.92% of the sample. Sequenced input: peripheral blood. These receptors were collected from a man between 18 and 29 years old with COVID-19, enrolled during active disease.

This sequence joins TRBV13 and TRBJ2-1; D possibly corresponds to TRBD1 (5 bases). CDR3 length: 13 residues. CDR1 and CDR2 from the germline V gene are PRHDT and FYEKMQ (reference sequence). V lost 2 bases and J 7 bases, leaving 9 bases between the germline ends. In nucleotides, the CDR3 is TGTGCCAGCAGCTTACCAGGGTGGAATGAGCAGTTCTTC. Protein sequence: CASSLPGWNEQFF.

This clone is a singleton in its sample. The rearrangement uses TRBV27 and TRBJ1-2, with D uncertain. The CDR3 runs 14 residues. V lost 4 bases and J lost 0, with 9 bases in between. From germline, CDR1 is MNHEY and CDR2 SMNVEV (reference sequence). CDR3 bases: TGTGCCAGCAGTTGGGCAAGAACTAACTATGGCTACACCTTC. It encodes CASSWARTNYGYTF.

The CDR3 DNA sequence: TGTGCCAGCAGTTTGGCAGGGCACACAGATACGCAGTATTTT. Translation: CASSLAGHTDTQYF. The chain uses TRBV28 and TRBJ2-3; TRBD1 might be the D (5 bases). CDR3 length: 14 amino acids. Deletions cut 3 bases from V and 2 bases from J, with 9 bases between. The germline V gene encodes CDR1 MDHEN and CDR2 SYDVKM.